The clone carrying this T cell receptor (beta chain) has a count of ten or more. Its antigen is still unknown. The patients, who ranged from 18 to 65 in age, presented with newly diagnosed hyperthyroidism lasting under 2 months. For the diagnoses, clinical symptoms, serum thyroxine and TRAb, thyroid ultrasound and orbital computed tomography were used. This entry belongs to a study of T cells in Graves' hyperthyroidism and ophthalmopathy. Study summary: Peripheral blood samples were taken at initial diagnosis, prior to any treatment.

CDR1 SGHRS and CDR2 YFSETQ come from the germline V gene. This CDR3 comprises 15 residues. V dropped 4 bases and J dropped 1; count of bases not matched to a gene: 7. Study findings and constraints: Ophthalmopathy stood apart from stable hyperthyroidism in a 13 V-J model.

Researchers amplified the TCR beta CDR3 regions from RNA transcripts. HTBI primers were employed in a first-round RT-PCR of the TCR CDR3. TCRdb re-analysed the multiplex PCR reads in MiXCR, keeping a single row per CDR3 protein. The repertoire holds roughly 570,000 distinct CDR3 sequences, 15% to 18% seen once, with around 7.5% in the top ten. This receptor was identified in a woman aged 30 to 39 with Graves' hyperthyroidism. This chain uses TRBV5-1 with TRBJ2-7; the match to TRBD1 covers 8 bases. The sample was blood. The CDR3 reads CASSETGAGSYEQYF. The CDR3 DNA sequence: TGCGCCAGCAGCGAGACAGGGGCTGGGTCCTACGAGCAGTACTTC.